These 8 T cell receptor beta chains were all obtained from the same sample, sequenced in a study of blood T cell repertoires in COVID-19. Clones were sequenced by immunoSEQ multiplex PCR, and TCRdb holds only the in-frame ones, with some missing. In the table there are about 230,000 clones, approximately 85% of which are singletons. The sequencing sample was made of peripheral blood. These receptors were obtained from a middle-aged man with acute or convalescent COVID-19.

The CDR3 sequence: CASRSDRGFRNEQFF. DNA of the CDR3: TGTGCCAGCAGGTCGGACAGGGGGTTTCGCAATGAGCAGTTCTTC. V and J are TRBV5-6 and TRBJ2-1, with 10 bases that match TRBD1. This CDR3 is 15 amino acids long. Germline trimming cut 5 bases from V and 6 bases from J; bases unmatched to any gene: 8. From germline, CDR1 is SGHDT and CDR2 YYEEEE. The entire variable domain, with the rest obtained from reference TRBV5-6 and TRBJ2-1, is as follows: DAGVTQSPTHLIKTRGQQVTLRCSPKSGHDTVSWYQQALGQGPQFIFQYYEEEERQRGNFPDRFSGHQFPNYSSELNVNALLLGDSALYLCASRSDRGFRNEQFFGPGTRLTVL.

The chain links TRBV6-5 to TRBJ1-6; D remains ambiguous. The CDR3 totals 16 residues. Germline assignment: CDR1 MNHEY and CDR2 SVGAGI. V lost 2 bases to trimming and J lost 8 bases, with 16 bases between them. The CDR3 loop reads CASSYRKGGGDSPLHF. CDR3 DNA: TGTGCCAGCAGTTACCGTAAAGGAGGTGGGGATTCACCCCTCCACTTT.

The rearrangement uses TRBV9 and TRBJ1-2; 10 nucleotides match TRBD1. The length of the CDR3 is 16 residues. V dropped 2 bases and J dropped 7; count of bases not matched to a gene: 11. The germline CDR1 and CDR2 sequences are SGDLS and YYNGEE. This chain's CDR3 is CASSVPSSTGGSGYTF. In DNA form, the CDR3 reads TGTGCCAGCAGCGTCCCGTCTTCGACAGGGGGCTCTGGCTACACCTTC.

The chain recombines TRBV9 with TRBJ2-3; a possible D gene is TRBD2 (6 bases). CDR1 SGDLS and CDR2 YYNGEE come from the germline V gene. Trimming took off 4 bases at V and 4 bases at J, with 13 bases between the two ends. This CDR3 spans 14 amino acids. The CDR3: CASSPGVVPDTQYF. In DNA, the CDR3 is TGTGCCAGCAGCCCGGGGGTCGTGCCAGATACGCAGTATTTT.

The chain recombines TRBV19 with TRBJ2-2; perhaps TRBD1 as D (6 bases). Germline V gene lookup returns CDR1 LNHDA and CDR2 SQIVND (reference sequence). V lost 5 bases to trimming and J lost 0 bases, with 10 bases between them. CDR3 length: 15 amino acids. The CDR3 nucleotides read TGTGCCAGTAGTCGACAGGTCGCGAACACCGGGGAGCTGTTTTTT. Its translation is CASSRQVANTGELFF.

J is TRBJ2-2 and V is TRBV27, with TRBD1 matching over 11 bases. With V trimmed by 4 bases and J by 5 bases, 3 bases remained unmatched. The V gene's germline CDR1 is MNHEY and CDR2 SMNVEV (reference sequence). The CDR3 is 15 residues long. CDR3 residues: CASSSGQGATGELFF. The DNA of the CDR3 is TGTGCCAGCAGTTCCGGACAGGGGGCAACCGGGGAGCTGTTTTTT.

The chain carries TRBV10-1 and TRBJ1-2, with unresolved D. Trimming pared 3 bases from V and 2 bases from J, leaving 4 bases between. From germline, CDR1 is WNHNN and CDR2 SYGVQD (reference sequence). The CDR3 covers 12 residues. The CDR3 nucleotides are TGCGCCAGCAGTGACGGGAACTATGGCTACACCTTC. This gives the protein CASSDGNYGYTF.

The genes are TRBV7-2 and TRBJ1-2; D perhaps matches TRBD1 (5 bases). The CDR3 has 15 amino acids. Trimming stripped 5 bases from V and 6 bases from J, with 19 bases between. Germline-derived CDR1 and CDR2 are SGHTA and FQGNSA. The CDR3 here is CASSTGPTRGDGYTF. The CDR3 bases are TGTGCCAGCAGCACCGGGCCAACACGGGGGGATGGCTACACCTTC.